This T cell receptor beta chain is drawn from a study of T cells after yellow fever vaccination. Whole-study context: SMART-Seq v4 Ultra Low Input handled preparation of low-cell-number fractions. Findings of the study overall: Any FACS-sorted repertoire could hold abundant clonotypes that contaminate it from the bulk population.

The CDR3 has 13 residues. Losses at the gene ends were 8 bases for V and 7 bases for J; bases not matched to a gene: 8. The V gene's germline CDR1 is MRHNA and CDR2 SNTAGT. TCRdb recomputed calls from the 5' RACE reads with MiXCR, one row per CDR3 protein. The sample shows about 630,000 distinct CDR3 sequences, about 12% of them seen only once. To note about this clonotype: Its antigen is unknown.

The origin of this receptor is a man aged 30 to 39 who received the YFV17D yellow fever vaccine. Sample: PBMCs, taken on the day of the yellow fever booster vaccination. V and J are TRBV6-4 and TRBJ2-1; 7 bases agree with TRBD1. DNA for the CDR3: TGTGCCAGCTCCGACAGGGTGAATAATGAGCAGTTCTTC. Translation gives CASSDRVNNEQFF.